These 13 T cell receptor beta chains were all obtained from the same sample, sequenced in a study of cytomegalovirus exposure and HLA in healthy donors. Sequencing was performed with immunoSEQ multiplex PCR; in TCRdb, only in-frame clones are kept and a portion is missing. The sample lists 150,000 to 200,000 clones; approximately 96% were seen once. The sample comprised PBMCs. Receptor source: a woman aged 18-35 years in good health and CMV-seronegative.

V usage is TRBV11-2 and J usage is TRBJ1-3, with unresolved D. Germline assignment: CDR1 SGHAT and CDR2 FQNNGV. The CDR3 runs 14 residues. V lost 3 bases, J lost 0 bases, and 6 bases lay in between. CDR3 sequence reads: CASSFDFSGNTIYF. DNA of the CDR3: TGTGCCAGCAGCTTTGACTTCTCTGGAAACACCATATATTTT.

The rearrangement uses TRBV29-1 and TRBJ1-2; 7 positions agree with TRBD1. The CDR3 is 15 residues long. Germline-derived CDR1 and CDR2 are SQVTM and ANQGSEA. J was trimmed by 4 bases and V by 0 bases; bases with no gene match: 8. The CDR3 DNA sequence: TGCAGCGTTGAAGATAGCGGGACAGCTTCCTATGGCTACACCTTC. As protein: CSVEDSGTASYGYTF.

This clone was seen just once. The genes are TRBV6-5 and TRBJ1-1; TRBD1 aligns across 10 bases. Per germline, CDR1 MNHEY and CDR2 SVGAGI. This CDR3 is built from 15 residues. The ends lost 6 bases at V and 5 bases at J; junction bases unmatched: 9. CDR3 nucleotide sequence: TGTGCCAGCAGCCCCAGCGGGACAGGGGAAACTGAAGCTTTCTTT. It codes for CASSPSGTGETEAFF.

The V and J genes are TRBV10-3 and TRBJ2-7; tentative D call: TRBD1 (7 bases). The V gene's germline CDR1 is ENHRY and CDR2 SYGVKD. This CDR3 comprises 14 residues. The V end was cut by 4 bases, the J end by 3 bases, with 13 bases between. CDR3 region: CAISGAGGNYEQYF. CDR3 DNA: TGTGCCATCAGTGGGGCAGGGGGGAACTACGAGCAGTACTTC.

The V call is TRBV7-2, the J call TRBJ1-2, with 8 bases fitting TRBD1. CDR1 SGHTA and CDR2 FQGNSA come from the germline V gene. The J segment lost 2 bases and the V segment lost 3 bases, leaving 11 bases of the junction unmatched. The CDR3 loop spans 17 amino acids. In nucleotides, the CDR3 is TGTGCCAGCAGCTTTTGGTCCGGGCAGGGGGCGAACTATGGCTACACCTTC. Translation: CASSFWSGQGANYGYTF.

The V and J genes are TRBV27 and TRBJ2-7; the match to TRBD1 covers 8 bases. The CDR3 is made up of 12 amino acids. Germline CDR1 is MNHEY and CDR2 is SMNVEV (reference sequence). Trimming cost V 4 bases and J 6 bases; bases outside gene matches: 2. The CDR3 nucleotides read TGTGCCAGCAGTTCGACAGGGGTCGAGCAGTACTTC. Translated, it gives CASSSTGVEQYF.

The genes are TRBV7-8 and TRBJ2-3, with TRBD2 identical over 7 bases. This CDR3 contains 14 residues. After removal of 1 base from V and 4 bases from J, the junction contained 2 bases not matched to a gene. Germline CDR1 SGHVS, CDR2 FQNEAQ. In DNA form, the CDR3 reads TGTGCCAGCAGCTTAGGTGGGGGGGCAGATACGCAGTATTTT. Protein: CASSLGGGADTQYF.

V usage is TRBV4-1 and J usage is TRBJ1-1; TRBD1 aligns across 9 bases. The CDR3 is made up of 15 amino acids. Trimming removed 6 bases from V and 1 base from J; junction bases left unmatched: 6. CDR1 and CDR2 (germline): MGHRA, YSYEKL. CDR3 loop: CASSTLQGANTEAFF. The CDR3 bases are TGCGCCAGCAGTACCCTACAGGGGGCGAACACTGAAGCTTTCTTT.

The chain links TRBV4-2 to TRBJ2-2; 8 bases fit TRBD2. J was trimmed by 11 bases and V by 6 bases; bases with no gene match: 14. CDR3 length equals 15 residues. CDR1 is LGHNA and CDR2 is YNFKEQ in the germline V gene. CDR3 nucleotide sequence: TGTGCCAGCAGGTCTGGTGGCGGGGGGATTGGTGAGCTGTTTTTT. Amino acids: CASRSGGGGIGELFF.

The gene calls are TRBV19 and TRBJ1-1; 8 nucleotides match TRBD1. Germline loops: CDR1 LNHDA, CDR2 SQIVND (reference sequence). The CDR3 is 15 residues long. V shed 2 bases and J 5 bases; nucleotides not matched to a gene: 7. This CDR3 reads CASSITRGPGTEAFF. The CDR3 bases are TGTGCCAGTAGTATAACCAGGGGGCCAGGGACTGAAGCTTTCTTT.

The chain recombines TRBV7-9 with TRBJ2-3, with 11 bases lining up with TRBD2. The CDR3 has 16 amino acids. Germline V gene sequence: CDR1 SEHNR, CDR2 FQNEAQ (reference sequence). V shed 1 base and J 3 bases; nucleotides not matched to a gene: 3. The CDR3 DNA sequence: TGTGCCAGCAGCTTAGTCGGGACTAGCGGTACAGATACGCAGTATTTT. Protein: CASSLVGTSGTDTQYF.

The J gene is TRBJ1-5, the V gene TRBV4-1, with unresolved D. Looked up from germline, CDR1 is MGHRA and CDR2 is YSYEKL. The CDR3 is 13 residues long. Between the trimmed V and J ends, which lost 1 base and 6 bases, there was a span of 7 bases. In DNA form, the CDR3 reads TGCGCCAGCAGCCAAGTGGAGGGTCAGCCCCAGCATTTT. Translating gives CASSQVEGQPQHF.

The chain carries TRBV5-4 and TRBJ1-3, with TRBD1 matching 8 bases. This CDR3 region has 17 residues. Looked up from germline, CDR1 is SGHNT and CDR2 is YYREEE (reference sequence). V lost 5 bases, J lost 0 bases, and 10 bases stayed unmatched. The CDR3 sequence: CASSPTGGSRSGNTIYF. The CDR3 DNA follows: TGTGCCAGCAGTCCCACAGGGGGATCTCGCTCTGGAAACACCATATATTTT.